This T cell receptor beta chain was retrieved from a study of T cell responses to AZD1222 COVID-19 vaccine. Study results and caveats: Donors were chiefly white British, with a greater number of females, and clonal diversity was perhaps underestimated.

CDR3 size: 16 residues. V was clipped by 0 bases and J by 0 bases, with 12 bases between them. Germline loops: CDR1 LNHNV, CDR2 YYDKDF (reference sequence). The data were produced by immunoSEQ multiplex PCR, yet TCRdb's version contains in-frame clones alone and is incomplete. The sample carries some 67,000 clones, roughly 85% recorded once. On this clone itself: Its antigen is unidentified.

The sequencing used peripheral blood, collected 28 days after the second AZD1222 dose. This receptor was taken from an adult who received the AZD1222 COVID-19 vaccine. The rearrangement joins TRBV15 to TRBJ2-7; the D is unclear. CDR3 sequence: CATSRDGQASSYEQYF. As DNA, the CDR3 is TGTGCCACCAGCAGAGATGGGCAGGCCAGCTCCTACGAGCAGTACTTC.